Shown below are 30 T cell receptor beta chains from a single sample sequenced in a study of OX40 agonist ivuxolimab in advanced cancers. Preparation of the library involved the immunoSEQ multiplex PCR assay. Not all clones reach the TCRdb copy of this immuneACCESS table, which keeps in-frame sequences only. Checked studies attribute under half of the gap to unresolved V genes and leave the rest unexplained. Recorded for this sample are about 33,000 clones; roughly 80% of them occurred a single time. The top ten hold 20% to 25% of the sample. Sample: CD4+ or CD8+ T cells sorted from blood, taken in a trial of the OX40 agonist ivuxolimab. These TCRs come from an adult with an advanced solid tumor such as melanoma, head and neck, liver or kidney cancer.

The rearrangement links TRBV7-9 to TRBJ2-1; no clear D gene. V gave up 1 base and J gave up 0 bases, with 10 bases separating them. The length of the CDR3 is 16 residues. CDR1 and CDR2 (germline): SEHNR, FQNEAQ (reference sequence). The CDR3 DNA reads as TGTGCCAGCAGCTTAGGACTGGGGTCCTCCTACAATGAGCAGTTCTTC. Translation gives CASSLGLGSSYNEQFF.

This chain joins TRBV5-6 and TRBJ1-2, with D possibly matching TRBD1 (5 bases). Germline V CDR1 and CDR2: SGHDT, YYEEEE. This CDR3 region has 14 residues. V was cut by 0 bases and J by 7 bases, with 13 bases left in between. CDR3 nucleotides: TGTGCCAGCAGCTTGGGTTCAGGGTCCGTTGGCTACACCTTC. Encoded protein: CASSLGSGSVGYTF.

The gene calls are TRBV30 and TRBJ1-1, with a tentative D call TRBD1 (5 bases). CDR1 and CDR2 from the germline V gene are GTSNPN and SVGIG (reference sequence). The CDR3 is made up of 13 amino acids. The V and J ends lost 5 bases and 0 bases respectively, with 10 bases between them. CDR3 DNA: TGTGCCTGGGACTGGGGGATGAACACTGAAGCTTTCTTT. Its protein is CAWDWGMNTEAFF.

This clone was found once. V gene TRBV27 combines with J gene TRBJ2-3; D uncertain. V lost 6 bases, J lost 4 bases, and 11 bases lay in between. The CDR3 loop spans 13 amino acids. The germline V gene has CDR1 MNHEY and CDR2 SMNVEV (reference sequence). The CDR3 reads CASSAGAPDTQYF. The CDR3 DNA is TGTGCCAGCAGCGCAGGAGCGCCAGATACGCAGTATTTT.

This rearrangement joins TRBV5-4 to TRBJ1-2; 10 nucleotides agree with TRBD1. Germline CDR1 and CDR2: SGHNT and YYREEE (reference sequence). The CDR3 runs 15 residues. Unmatched junction bases numbered 3, after V lost 2 bases and J lost 2 bases. This chain's CDR3 is CASSFWGQGNYGYTF. DNA of the CDR3: TGTGCCAGCAGCTTTTGGGGACAGGGGAACTATGGCTACACCTTC. The whole variable domain, filled in from reference TRBV5-4 and TRBJ1-2, reads ETGVTQSPTHLIKTRGQQVTLRCSSQSGHNTVSWYQQALGQGPQFIFQYYREEENGRGNFPPRFSGLQFPNYSSELNVNALELDDSALYLCASSFWGQGNYGYTFGSGTRLTVV.

V is TRBV6-1 and J is TRBJ2-3; TRBD2 might be the D (8 bases). CDR3 length equals 13 residues. Trimming stripped 8 bases from V and 2 bases from J, with 11 bases between. Germline V gene sequence: CDR1 MNHNS, CDR2 SASEGT. CDR3 sequence (DNA): TGTGCCAGCCGGGAGGGGGCCACAGATACGCAGTATTTT. Protein: CASREGATDTQYF.

This chain connects TRBV27 to TRBJ1-2, with 10 bases matching TRBD1. Germline V gene sequence: CDR1 MNHEY, CDR2 SMNVEV (reference sequence). The V segment lost 6 bases and the J segment 6 bases; nucleotides outside the gene matches: 1. The CDR3 has 12 residues. The CDR3 reads CASRTGGHGYTF. The CDR3 nucleotides are TGTGCCAGCAGGACAGGGGGCCATGGCTACACCTTC.

The chain is built from TRBV7-8 and TRBJ2-1; D uncertain. Trimming left V 6 bases short and J 4 bases short, with 4 bases between. The CDR3 spans 11 residues. Germline values: CDR1 SGHVS, CDR2 FQNEAQ. The CDR3 sequence is CASSRYNEQFF. The CDR3 region has the DNA TGTGCCAGCAGTAGGTACAATGAGCAGTTCTTC.

The gene calls are TRBV14 and TRBJ2-7; 7 bases fit TRBD2. The V segment lost 3 bases and the J segment 5 bases; nucleotides outside the gene matches: 13. This CDR3 has 16 residues. Germline V gene data show CDR1 as SGHDN and CDR2 as FVKESK. This CDR3 is CASSQTRLAYLHEQYF. CDR3 in DNA: TGTGCCAGCAGCCAGACGCGACTAGCCTATCTACACGAGCAGTACTTC.

This clone was counted a single time. The chain carries TRBV30 and TRBJ1-2; D may be TRBD1 (6 bases). Trimming removed 0 bases at V and 4 bases at J, with 12 bases between. The CDR3 is 14 residues long. CDR1 GTSNPN and CDR2 SVGIG come from the germline V gene (reference sequence). The CDR3 sequence is CAWSVGTFVYGYTF. The CDR3 coding sequence is TGTGCCTGGAGTGTCGGGACATTCGTCTATGGCTACACCTTC.

This clone turned up a few times. The chain carries TRBV30 and TRBJ2-5; D perhaps matches TRBD1 (6 bases). CDR1 is GTSNPN, CDR2 SVGIG, per germline (reference sequence). The V end was cut by 2 bases, the J end by 5 bases, with 12 bases between. The CDR3 has 13 residues. The CDR3 sequence is CAWSSGDGETQYF. The CDR3 DNA reads as TGTGCCTGGAGTTCAGGGGATGGGGAGACCCAGTACTTC.

The chain links TRBV18 to TRBJ1-4; TRBD1 matches at 7 bases. Germline V lookup: CDR1 KGHSH, CDR2 LQKENI. The CDR3 loop spans 19 amino acids. The J segment lost 3 bases and the V segment lost 5 bases, leaving 18 bases of the junction unmatched. The CDR3 region has the DNA TGTGCCAGCTCATCCCGCCTAACTTCGGGACAGTTTTCTAATGAAAAACTGTTTTTT. This gives the protein CASSSRLTSGQFSNEKLFF.

The V gene is TRBV29-1, the J gene TRBJ2-7; tentative D call: TRBD1 (6 bases). CDR3 length: 13 amino acids. V lost 2 bases, J lost 7 bases, and 15 bases lay in between. Germline V gene data show CDR1 as SQVTM and CDR2 as ANQGSEA. The CDR3 loop reads CSVERDTSGEQYF. The CDR3 DNA follows: TGCAGCGTTGAAAGGGACACCTCGGGGGAGCAGTACTTC.

This chain uses TRBV6-5 with TRBJ2-2; D is uncertain. Trimming removed 2 bases from V and 8 bases from J, with 6 bases in between. Per the germline V gene, CDR1 is MNHEY and CDR2 is SVGAGI. CDR3 size: 12 residues. The DNA for the CDR3 is TGTGCCAGCAGTTACAATGCGGGGGAGCTGTTTTTT. This codes for CASSYNAGELFF.

The chain carries TRBV7-6 and TRBJ1-5; TRBD1 matches at 7 bases. This CDR3 spans 15 amino acids. J gave up 5 bases and V 1 base, and 5 bases lay outside the gene matches. The V gene's germline CDR1 is SGHVS and CDR2 FNYEAQ. CDR3 bases: TGTGCCAGCAGCTTAGGACAGGGTGGGCATCAGCCCCAGCATTTT. It encodes CASSLGQGGHQPQHF. The full variable domain, completed using reference TRBV7-6 and TRBJ1-5, is GAGVSQSPRYKVTKRGQDVALRCDPISGHVSLYWYRQALGQGPEFLTYFNYEAQQDKSGLPNDRFSAERPEGSISTLTIQRTEQRDSAMYRCASSLGQGGHQPQHFGDGTRLSIL.

The chain is built from TRBV10-2 and TRBJ1-6, with TRBD1 as a possible D gene (6 bases). The CDR3 spans 15 residues. With 2 bases removed from V and 14 bases from J, the gap between germline ends came to 19 bases. Germline assignment: CDR1 WSHSY and CDR2 SAAADI. CDR3 residues: CASSERGRGFVALHF. The CDR3 DNA reads TGCGCCAGCAGTGAGAGGGGCAGGGGTTTTGTGGCCCTCCACTTT.

With regard to this clone: The same CDR3 arises from other DNA sequences in this sample as well. The J gene is TRBJ1-5, the V gene TRBV19, with a possible D match to TRBD1 (6 bases). Germline-derived CDR1 and CDR2 are LNHDA and SQIVND (reference sequence). The CDR3 is 13 amino acids. V was shortened by 4 bases and J by 2 bases, with 6 bases between the two germline ends. DNA of the CDR3: TGTGCCAGTAGTAACAGGGGCAATCAGCCCCAGCATTTT. Translating gives CASSNRGNQPQHF. The whole variable domain, filled in from reference TRBV19 and TRBJ1-5, reads DGGITQSPKYLFRKEGQNVTLSCEQNLNHDAMYWYRQDPGQGLRLIYYSQIVNDFQKGDIAEGYSVSREKKESFPLTVTSAQKNPTAFYLCASSNRGNQPQHFGDGTRLSIL.

The V call is TRBV5-1, the J call TRBJ1-1, with D possibly being TRBD1 (5 bases). Germline loops: CDR1 SGHRS, CDR2 YFSETQ. Trimming removed 1 base from V and 0 bases from J, with 7 bases in between. The CDR3 consists of 14 residues. In nucleotides, the CDR3 is TGCGCCAGCAGCTTGCGGGGGATGAACACTGAAGCTTTCTTT. It translates to CASSLRGMNTEAFF.

The sample holds one count of this clone. The chain has TRBV6-4 and TRBJ2-4; TRBD2 is a possible D gene (5 bases). V lost 7 bases and J lost 2, with 18 bases in between. Germline assignment: CDR1 MRHNA and CDR2 SNTAGT. This CDR3 contains 16 residues. The DNA of the CDR3 is TGTGCCAGCAACCGAGTCCAGGCGGGTCCCAAAAACATTCAGTACTTC. This sequence encodes CASNRVQAGPKNIQYF.

The J gene is TRBJ1-2, the V gene TRBV5-1, with 7 bases that match TRBD1. In germline, CDR1 is SGHRS, CDR2 YFSETQ. The V gene end was trimmed by 4 bases and the J gene end by 6 bases; junction bases not matched to a gene: 15. There are 16 residues in the CDR3. The CDR3 reads CASSRKGVTGEDGYTF. CDR3 DNA: TGCGCCAGCAGCCGGAAAGGAGTTACAGGGGAAGATGGCTACACCTTC.

This rearrangement joins TRBV28 to TRBJ1-2; D is undetermined. Trimming cost V 2 bases and J 7 bases, with 11 bases left between them. Looked up from germline, CDR1 is MDHEN and CDR2 is SYDVKM. This CDR3 region has 13 residues. CDR3 coding DNA: TGTGCCAGCAGTTTAAGGACCTCGCGTGGCTACACCTTC. Its protein is CASSLRTSRGYTF.

The rearrangement joins TRBV27 to TRBJ2-3; 7 positions match TRBD2. CDR1 and CDR2 from the germline V gene are MNHEY and SMNVEV (reference sequence). With V trimmed by 0 bases and J by 3 bases, 6 bases remained unmatched. This CDR3 is built from 16 residues. The CDR3 coding sequence is TGTGCCAGCAGTTTATCGCCCGCGGGAGCGACAGATACGCAGTATTTT. Amino acids: CASSLSPAGATDTQYF.

The genes are TRBV5-4 and TRBJ2-7; a possible D gene is TRBD1 (6 bases). This CDR3 comprises 14 residues. The germline V gene encodes CDR1 SGHNT and CDR2 YYREEE (reference sequence). V lost 0 bases and J lost 7, with 14 bases in between. CDR3 DNA sequence: TGTGCCAGCAGCTTGGGGGACACCTGGGGGGAGCAGTACTTC. Encoded protein: CASSLGDTWGEQYF.

V is TRBV13 and J is TRBJ2-1, with 9 nucleotides matching TRBD2. Germline CDR1 reads PRHDT; CDR2 reads FYEKMQ (reference sequence). Trimming took 2 bases from V and 8 from J; bases not matched to a gene: 7. CDR3 length: 15 amino acids. The DNA for the CDR3 is TGTGCCAGCAGCTTAATGGTCGGCGGGAGGGATGAGCAGTTCTTC. Protein product: CASSLMVGGRDEQFF.

J is TRBJ2-2 and V is TRBV5-8; 12 bases align to TRBD2. The V gene's germline CDR1 is SGHTS and CDR2 YDEGEE. This CDR3 comprises 17 residues. The ends lost 4 bases at V and 3 bases at J; junction bases unmatched: 7. The CDR3 nucleotides read TGTGCCAGCAGCGTTCGAGCTAGCGGGAGGGACACCGGGGAGCTGTTTTTT. Amino acid sequence: CASSVRASGRDTGELFF.

The CDR3 coding sequence is TGTGCCAGCAGCCCTAAGTCGGCGCAGGGAAGAGCCTACGAGCAGTACTTC. This codes for CASSPKSAQGRAYEQYF. The chain combines TRBV5-5 with TRBJ2-7; tentative D call: TRBD1 (5 bases). This CDR3 is built from 17 residues. V was shortened by 4 bases and J by 2 bases, with 22 bases between the two germline ends. Per the germline V gene, CDR1 is SGHKS and CDR2 is YYEKEE (reference sequence).

The chain joins TRBV13 to TRBJ2-2, with 8 bases identical to TRBD1. The CDR3 length is 15 residues. The trim removed 9 bases at V and 1 base at J, leaving 7 bases unmatched. Germline V gene data show CDR1 as PRHDT and CDR2 as FYEKMQ (reference sequence). The CDR3 DNA follows: TGTGCCAGTCAATGGACAGGGCGGAACACCGGGGAGCTGTTTTTT. This gives the protein CASQWTGRNTGELFF.

V gene TRBV27 combines with J gene TRBJ1-5, with unresolved D. The germline gives CDR1 MNHEY, CDR2 SMNVEV (reference sequence). The CDR3 runs to 13 residues. Trimming pared 8 bases from V and 2 bases from J, leaving 10 bases between. CDR3 residues: CASSLSRNQPQHF. CDR3 DNA: TGTGCCAGCTCCCTAAGTCGCAATCAGCCCCAGCATTTT.

The table lists this clone with a few counts. The chain couples TRBV12-5 to TRBJ2-4; either TRBD1 or TRBD2 may supply D (5 bases each). The V and J ends lost 4 bases and 1 base respectively, with 17 bases between them. The CDR3 consists of 17 residues. Germline loops: CDR1 LGHNT, CDR2 FRNRAP. The CDR3 is CASGSIFEGSAKNIQYF. The CDR3 DNA reads as TGTGCTAGTGGTTCTATCTTCGAGGGGTCGGCCAAAAACATTCAGTACTTC.

The chain employs TRBV6-5 and TRBJ2-5; TRBD1 matches at 8 bases. CDR1 and CDR2 (germline): MNHEY, SVGAGI. This CDR3 is 14 amino acids long. Germline trimming cut 0 bases from V and 4 bases from J; bases unmatched to any gene: 1. CDR3 in amino acids: CASSYSTGGETQYF. In nucleotides, the CDR3 is TGTGCCAGCAGTTACTCTACAGGGGGAGAGACCCAGTACTTC.